This T cell receptor (beta chain) was captured in a study of T cells in Graves' hyperthyroidism and ophthalmopathy. Study-wide results and caveats: Most clonotypes expanded in thyroid above 0.001 were likewise present in blood.

TCR beta CDR3 regions were amplified from RNA. The HTBI primer set served for first-round RT-PCR of the TCR CDR3. MiXCR, applied by TCRdb to the multiplex PCR reads, yields one record per CDR3 protein. Of over 350,000 distinct CDR3 sequences listed, 11% to 15% are singletons. Out of approximately 10 ml of fresh peripheral blood came the PBMCs. In germline, CDR1 is SGHKS, CDR2 YYEKEE (reference sequence). The CDR3 length is 14 residues. Trimming at V came to 3 bases and at J to 1 base, leaving 2 bases not matched to a gene. On this clonotype itself: Its antigen remains unidentified.

The sequence came from a man aged 50 or older with Graves' ophthalmopathy. Sequences were obtained from blood. The gene calls are TRBV5-5 and TRBJ2-7; 9 bases are a match to TRBD2. The CDR3 reads CASSWTSASYEQYF. CDR3 sequence (DNA): TGTGCCAGCAGCTGGACTAGCGCTTCCTACGAGCAGTACTTC.